This T cell receptor (beta chain) was identified during a study of control samples from healthy donors and cancer patients. The CDR3 length is 11 residues. Germline lookup yields CDR1 DFQATT and CDR2 SNEGSKA (reference sequence). Unmatched junction bases numbered 4, after V lost 0 bases and J lost 12 bases. TCRdb's table, derived via immunoSEQ multiplex PCR, lists solely in-frame clones and lacks some. This sample has 150,000 to 200,000 clones, with over 85% found just once. The material sequenced was blood. This sequence joins TRBV20-1 and TRBJ1-1, with 7 bases that match TRBD1. The sequence came from a woman between 35 and 50 years old in good health. In DNA form, the CDR3 reads TGCAGTGCTAGAGACAGGGGGAGAACTTTCTTT. This sequence encodes CSARDRGRTFF.